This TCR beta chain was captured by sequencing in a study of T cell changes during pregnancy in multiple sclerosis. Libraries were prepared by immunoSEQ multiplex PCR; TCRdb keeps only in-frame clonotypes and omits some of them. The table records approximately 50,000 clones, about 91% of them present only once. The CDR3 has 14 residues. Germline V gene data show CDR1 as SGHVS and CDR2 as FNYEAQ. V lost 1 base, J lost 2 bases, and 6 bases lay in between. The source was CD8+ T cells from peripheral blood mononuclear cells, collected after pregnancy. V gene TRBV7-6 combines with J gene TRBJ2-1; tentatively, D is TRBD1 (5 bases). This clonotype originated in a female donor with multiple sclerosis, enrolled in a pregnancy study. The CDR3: CASSLDRTYNEQFF. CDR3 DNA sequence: TGTGCCAGCAGCTTAGACAGGACCTACAATGAGCAGTTCTTC.